This TCR beta chain was obtained from a study of blood T cell repertoires in COVID-19. Study information: Sites in the United States, Italy and Spain provided acute and convalescent COVID-19 samples. Sample material is recorded as cDNA or gDNA derived from T cells, B-cell-depleted T cells, or PBMCs.

In the source study's methods: Scientists estimated how many nucleated cells there were by amplifying reference gene primers. Assay used: immunoSEQ multiplex PCR; TCRdb lists only in-frame clones, some missing. That table gives V, J and clone size, and the DNA gave D and trimming. The sample contains 200,000 to 250,000 clones, less than 90% of which appear only once. This CDR3 region has 15 residues. V gave up 4 bases and J gave up 4 bases; unmatched junction bases: 7. Germline lookup yields CDR1 LGHDT and CDR2 YNNKEL (reference sequence). The chain links TRBV3-1 (or the pseudogene TRBV3-2) to TRBJ2-1; 7 nucleotides agree with TRBD1. This clonotype originated in a woman aged 80 or over with active or convalescent COVID-19. Sequenced material: peripheral blood. The CDR3 loop reads CASSLRTGQYNEQFF. The CDR3 DNA reads TGTGCCAGCAGCCTCAGGACAGGACAGTACAATGAGCAGTTCTTC.